Shown below are 4 T cell receptor beta chains from a single sample sequenced in a study of cytomegalovirus exposure and HLA in healthy donors. Use of 60 Vbeta and 13 Jbeta primers characterized the PCR. Repertoires were generated with immunoSEQ multiplex PCR, while TCRdb's copy carries only in-frame clones and drops some. The sample contains 210,000 or so clones, over 75% of which appear only once. The sequenced sample was PBMCs. These receptors originate from a man younger than 35 in good health and CMV-seronegative.

The chain joins TRBV5-1 to TRBJ1-1; maybe TRBD1 (5 bases). This CDR3 comprises 14 residues. CDR1 SGHRS and CDR2 YFSETQ come from the germline V gene. Trimming removed 1 base from V and 1 base from J, with 8 bases in between. CDR3 DNA: TGCGCCAGCAGCTTGTACAGGTCGAACACTGAAGCTTTCTTT. Amino acid sequence: CASSLYRSNTEAFF.

Worth noting for this clone: The sample has other DNA sequences that encode this CDR3 too. This chain connects TRBV5-1 to TRBJ2-3; tentatively, D is TRBD1 (6 bases). The V gene's germline CDR1 is SGHRS and CDR2 YFSETQ. The CDR3 sequence is 14 residues long. V gave up 0 bases and J gave up 2 bases, with 7 bases separating them. The CDR3 protein is CASSLDRDTDTQYF. Written as DNA, the CDR3 is TGCGCCAGCAGCTTGGACAGGGACACAGATACGCAGTATTTT.

The chain links TRBV7-9 to TRBJ2-3; a possible D gene is TRBD2 (6 bases). Trimming cost V 1 base and J 2 bases, with 16 bases left between them. The CDR3 is made up of 17 amino acids. From germline, CDR1 is SEHNR and CDR2 FQNEAQ (reference sequence). The CDR3 protein is CASSLGYSWGDTDTQYF. CDR3 nucleotides: TGTGCCAGCAGCTTAGGCTATTCGTGGGGGGACACAGATACGCAGTATTTT.

This clone showed up just once. The rearrangement uses TRBV7-9 and TRBJ2-1; D is possibly TRBD1 (6 bases). Germline V CDR1 and CDR2: SEHNR, FQNEAQ (reference sequence). This CDR3 has 15 amino acids. Trimming cost V 3 bases and J 4 bases, with 13 bases left between them. The CDR3 coding sequence is TGTGCCAGCAGCTTCCCAGGGGCAGATTACAATGAGCAGTTCTTC. It encodes CASSFPGADYNEQFF.